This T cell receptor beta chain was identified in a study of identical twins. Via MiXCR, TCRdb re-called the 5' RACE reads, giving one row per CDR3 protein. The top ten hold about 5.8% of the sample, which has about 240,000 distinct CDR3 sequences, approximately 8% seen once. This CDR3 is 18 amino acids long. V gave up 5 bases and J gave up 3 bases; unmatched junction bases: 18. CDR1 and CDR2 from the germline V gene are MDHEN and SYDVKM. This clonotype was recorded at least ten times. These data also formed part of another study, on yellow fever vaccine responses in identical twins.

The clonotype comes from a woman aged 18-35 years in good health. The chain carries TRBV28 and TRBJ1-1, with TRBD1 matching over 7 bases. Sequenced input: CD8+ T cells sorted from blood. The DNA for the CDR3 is TGTGCCAGCAGTCCCCAGGGGGTCGTGAGGAATCGGGACACTGAAGCTTTCTTT. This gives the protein CASSPQGVVRNRDTEAFF.